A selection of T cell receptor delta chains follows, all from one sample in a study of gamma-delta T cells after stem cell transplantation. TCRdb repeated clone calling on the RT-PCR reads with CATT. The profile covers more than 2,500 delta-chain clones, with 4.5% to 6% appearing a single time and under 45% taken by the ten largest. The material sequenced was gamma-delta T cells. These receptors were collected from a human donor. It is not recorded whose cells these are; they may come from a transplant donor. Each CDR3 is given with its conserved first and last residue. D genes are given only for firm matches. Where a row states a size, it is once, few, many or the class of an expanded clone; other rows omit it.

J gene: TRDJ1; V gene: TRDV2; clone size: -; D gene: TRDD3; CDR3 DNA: TGTGCCTGTGACCCCGCTGGGGGATACGCGGTCGATAAACTCATCTTT; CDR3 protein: CACDPAGGYAVDKLIF
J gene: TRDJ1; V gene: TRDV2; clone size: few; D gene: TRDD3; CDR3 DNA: TGTGCCTGTGACCCTTTACTGGGGGATATAAGGTCCACCGATAAACTCATCTTT; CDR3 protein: CACDPLLGDIRSTDKLIF
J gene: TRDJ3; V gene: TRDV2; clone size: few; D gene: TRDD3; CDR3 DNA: TGTGCCTGTGACATACTGGGGGATAACCCCTGGGACACCCGACAGATGTTTTTC; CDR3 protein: CACDILGDNPWDTRQMFF
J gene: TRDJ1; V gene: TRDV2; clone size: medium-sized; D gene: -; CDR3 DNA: TGTGCCTGTGACTTTGTAGGGGATGATAACACCGATAAACTCATCTTT; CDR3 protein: CACDFVGDDNTDKLIF
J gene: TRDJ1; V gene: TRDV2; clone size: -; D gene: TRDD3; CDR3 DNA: TGTGCCTGTGACACCCTCGGGGATACGGCCGATAAACTCATCTTT; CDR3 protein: CACDTLGDTADKLIF
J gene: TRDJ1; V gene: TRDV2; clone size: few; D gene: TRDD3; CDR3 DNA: TGTGCCTGTCCTCTACTGGGGGATACAAGGACCGATAAACTCATCTTT; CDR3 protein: CACPLLGDTRTDKLIF
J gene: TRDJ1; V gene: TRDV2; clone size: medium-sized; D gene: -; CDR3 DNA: TGTGCCTGTGACACCCTGGAGGGGCATACCGATAAACTCATCTTT; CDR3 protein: CACDTLEGHTDKLIF
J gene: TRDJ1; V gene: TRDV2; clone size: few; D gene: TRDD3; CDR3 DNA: TGTGCCTGTGACACCGTACTGGGGGATCCGATTTACACCGATAAACTCATCTTT; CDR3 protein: CACDTVLGDPIYTDKLIF
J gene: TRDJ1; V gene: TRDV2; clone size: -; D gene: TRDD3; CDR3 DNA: TGTGCCTGTGACCCGGTACTGGGGGATACGCAAACCGATAAACTCATCTTT; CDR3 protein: CACDPVLGDTQTDKLIF
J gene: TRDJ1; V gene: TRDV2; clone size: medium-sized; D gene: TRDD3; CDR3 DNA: TGTGCCTGTGAAGGCCTACTGGGGTCCGAGCGGCTCATCTTT; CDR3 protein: CACEGLLGSERLIF
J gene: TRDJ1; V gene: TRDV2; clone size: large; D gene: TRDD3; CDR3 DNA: TGTGCCTGTGACACCTTATCTGGGGGGTCAACCGATAAACTCATCTTT; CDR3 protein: CACDTLSGGSTDKLIF
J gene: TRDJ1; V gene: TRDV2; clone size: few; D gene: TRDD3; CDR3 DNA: TGTGCCTGTGACGCTCTGGGGGGCCCCAGGGACACCGATAAACTCATCTTT; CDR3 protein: CACDALGGPRDTDKLIF
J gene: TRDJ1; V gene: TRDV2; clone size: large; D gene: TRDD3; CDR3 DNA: TGTGCCTGTGACACCGTACTGGGGGATCCGTTCCCGTACACCGATAAACTCATCTTT; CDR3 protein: CACDTVLGDPFPYTDKLIF
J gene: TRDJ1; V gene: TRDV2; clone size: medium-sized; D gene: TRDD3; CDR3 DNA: TGTGCCTGCGATCGTCTGGGGGATACGTATAAACTCATCTTT; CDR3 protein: CACDRLGDTYKLIF
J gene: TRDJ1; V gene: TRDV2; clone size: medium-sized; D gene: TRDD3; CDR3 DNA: TGTGCCTGTGACCCCCTGTTGGTGGGGGATACGCGCGATAAACTCATCTTT; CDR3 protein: CACDPLLVGDTRDKLIF
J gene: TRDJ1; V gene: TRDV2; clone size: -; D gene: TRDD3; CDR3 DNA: TGTGCCTGTGACGCTATGGGGGACTTCAACACCGATAAACTCATCTTT; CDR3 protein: CACDAMGDFNTDKLIF
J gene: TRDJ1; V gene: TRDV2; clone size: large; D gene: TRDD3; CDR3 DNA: TGTGCCTGTGACACTCTCGTTGGGGGACAATACACCGATAAACTCATCTTT; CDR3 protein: CACDTLVGGQYTDKLIF
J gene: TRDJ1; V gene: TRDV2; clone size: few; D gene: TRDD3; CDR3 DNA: TGTGCCTGTGACTCGTTACTGGGGGGAGAGCCCGATAAACTCATCTTT; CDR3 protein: CACDSLLGGEPDKLIF
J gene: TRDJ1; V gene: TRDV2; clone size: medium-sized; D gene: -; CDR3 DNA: TGTGCCTGTGATGCCATATTGGTGGGGTCCCAACCCGATAAACTCATCTTT; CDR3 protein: CACDAILVGSQPDKLIF
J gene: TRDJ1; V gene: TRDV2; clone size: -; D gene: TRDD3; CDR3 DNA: TGTGCCTGTGACACTTTGCTCCTACTGGGGGATACGCAGTACACCGATAAACTCATCTTT; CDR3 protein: CACDTLLLLGDTQYTDKLIF
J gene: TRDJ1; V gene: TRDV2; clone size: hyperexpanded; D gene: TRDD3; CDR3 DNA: TGTGCCTGTCTTCTACTGGGGGATAAGGGCGATAAACTCATCTTT; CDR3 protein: CACLLLGDKGDKLIF
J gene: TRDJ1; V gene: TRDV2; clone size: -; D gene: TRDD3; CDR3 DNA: TGTGCCTGTGACACGATTTCTAATTACTGGGGGACCGGCGATAAACTCATCTTT; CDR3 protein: CACDTISNYWGTGDKLIF
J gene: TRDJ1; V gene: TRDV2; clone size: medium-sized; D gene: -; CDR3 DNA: TGTGCCTGTGACCCCCTAAAGGGGGACACCGATAAACTCATCTTT; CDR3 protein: CACDPLKGDTDKLIF
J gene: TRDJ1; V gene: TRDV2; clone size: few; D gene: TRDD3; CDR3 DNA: TGTGCCTGTGACAAGTTACTGGGGGATACGCGTCGATCCGGTAAACTCATCTTT; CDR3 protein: CACDKLLGDTRRSGKLIF
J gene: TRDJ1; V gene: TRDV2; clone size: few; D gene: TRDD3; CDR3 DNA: TGTGCCTGTGACACCTTAAATCCTCCCATACTGGGGGATTCCACCGATAAACTCATCTTT; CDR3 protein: CACDTLNPPILGDSTDKLIF
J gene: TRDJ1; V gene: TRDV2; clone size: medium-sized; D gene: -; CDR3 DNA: TGTGCCTGTGACACCGTTTATAGGGGGGGAACCACCGATAAACTCATCTTT; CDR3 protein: CACDTVYRGGTTDKLIF
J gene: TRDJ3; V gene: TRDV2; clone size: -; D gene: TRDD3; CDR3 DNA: TGTGCCTGTGACACCGTTTCGACTGGGGGATACGGTCCCGGGTCCTGGGACACCCGACAGATGTTTTTC; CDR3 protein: CACDTVSTGGYGPGSWDTRQMFF
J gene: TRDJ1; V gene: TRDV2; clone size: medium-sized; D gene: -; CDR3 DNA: TGTGCCTGTGACACCGTGGGGTCTCCGTACACCGATAAACTCATCTTT; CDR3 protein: CACDTVGSPYTDKLIF
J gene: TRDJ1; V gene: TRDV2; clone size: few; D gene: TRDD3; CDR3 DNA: TGTGCCTGTGACACCTTAAATCCTCCCATACTGGGGGAGTCCGATAAACTCATCTTT; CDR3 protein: CACDTLNPPILGESDKLIF
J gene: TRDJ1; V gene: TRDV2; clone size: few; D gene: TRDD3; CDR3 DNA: TGTGCCTGTGACATTCTGGGGGATACGCTCCCCGGGGATAAACTCATCTTT; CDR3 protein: CACDILGDTLPGDKLIF
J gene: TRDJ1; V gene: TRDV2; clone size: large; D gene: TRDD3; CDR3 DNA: TGTGCCTGTGACACCGTCACTGGGGGATTACGCACCGATAAACTCATCTTT; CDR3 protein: CACDTVTGGLRTDKLIF
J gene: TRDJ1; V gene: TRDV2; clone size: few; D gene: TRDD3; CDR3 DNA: TGTGCCTGTGACACCGTGGGGGATACAACCGATAAACTCATCTTT; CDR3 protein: CACDTVGDTTDKLIF
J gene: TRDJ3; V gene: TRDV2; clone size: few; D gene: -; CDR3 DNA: TGTGCCTGTGTCACCTGGGGCACCCGACAGATGTTTTTC; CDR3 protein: CACVTWGTRQMFF
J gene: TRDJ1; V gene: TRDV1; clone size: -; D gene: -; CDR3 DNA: TGTGCTCTTGGGGAACCGTCACCCCCCTTCCTAAGGGGGGATATGAGGTCCAGGTCCGGTAAACTCATCTTT; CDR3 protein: CALGEPSPPFLRGDMRSRSGKLIF
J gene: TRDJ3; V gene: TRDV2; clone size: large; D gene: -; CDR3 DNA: TGTGCCTGTGACACCGCGGAGAGAGGGAGGGATAACCCCTGGGACACCCGACAGATGTTTTTC; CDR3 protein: CACDTAERGRDNPWDTRQMFF
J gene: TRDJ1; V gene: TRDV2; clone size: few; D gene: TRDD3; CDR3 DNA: TGTGCCTGTGACACGCTGACTGGGGGGTACACCGATAAACTCATCTTT; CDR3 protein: CACDTLTGGYTDKLIF
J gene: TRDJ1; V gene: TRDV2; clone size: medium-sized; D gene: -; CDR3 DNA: TGTGCCTGTGTACCCTTGACAGGCACCGATAAACTCATCTTT; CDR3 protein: CACVPLTGTDKLIF
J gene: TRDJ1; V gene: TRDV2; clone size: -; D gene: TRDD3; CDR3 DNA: TGTGCCTGTGACCCTTTACTGGGGGACACCGATAAACTCATCTTT; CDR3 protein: CACDPLLGDTDKLIF
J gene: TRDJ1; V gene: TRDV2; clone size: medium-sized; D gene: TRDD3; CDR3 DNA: TGTGCCTGTGACACGGTATCCCGGAGAGTTACTGGGGGGTACACCGATAAACTCATCTTT; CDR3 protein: CACDTVSRRVTGGYTDKLIF
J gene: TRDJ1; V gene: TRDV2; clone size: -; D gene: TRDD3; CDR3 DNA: TGTGCCTGTGACCAACTGGGGGATACACGTGCTGGGGACACCGATAAACTCATCTTT; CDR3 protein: CACDQLGDTRAGDTDKLIF
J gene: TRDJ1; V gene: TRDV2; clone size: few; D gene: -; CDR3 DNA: TGTGCCTGTGACACCGCTGGGTGGGGAGAGACCGATAAACTCATCTTT; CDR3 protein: CACDTAGWGETDKLIF
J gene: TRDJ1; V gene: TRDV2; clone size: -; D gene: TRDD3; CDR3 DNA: TGTGCCTGTGACACAATGGCTGGGGGATACGACACCGATAAACTCATCTTT; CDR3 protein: CACDTMAGGYDTDKLIF
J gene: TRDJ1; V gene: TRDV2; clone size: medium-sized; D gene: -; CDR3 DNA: TGTGCCTGTGACCCCTTGGGGGTAACAGGGGATAAACTCATCTTT; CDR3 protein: CACDPLGVTGDKLIF
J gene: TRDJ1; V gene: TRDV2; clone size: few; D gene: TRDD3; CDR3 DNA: TGTGCCTGTGACCTAGTTGGGGGACCCACCGATAAACTCATCTTT; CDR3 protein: CACDLVGGPTDKLIF
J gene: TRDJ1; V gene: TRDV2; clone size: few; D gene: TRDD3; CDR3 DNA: TGTGCCTGTGACATTTTACTGGGGGACCCGACATACACCGATAAACTCATCTTT; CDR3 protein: CACDILLGDPTYTDKLIF
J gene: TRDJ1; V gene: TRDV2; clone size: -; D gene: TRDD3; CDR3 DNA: TGTGCCTGTGACCCTTTACTGGGGGATTCGCGGGACACCGATAAACTCATCTTT; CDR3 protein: CACDPLLGDSRDTDKLIF
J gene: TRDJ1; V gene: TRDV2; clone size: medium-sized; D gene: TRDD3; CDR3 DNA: TGTGCCTGTGACACGTCCTGGGGGATGACTTACACCGATAAACTCATCTTT; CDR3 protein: CACDTSWGMTYTDKLIF
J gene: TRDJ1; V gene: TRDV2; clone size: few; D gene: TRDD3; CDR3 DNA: TGTGCCTGTGACGGACTGGGGGGGGCATACACCGATAAACTCATCTTT; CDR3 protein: CACDGLGGAYTDKLIF
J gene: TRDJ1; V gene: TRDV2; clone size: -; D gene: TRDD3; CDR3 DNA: TGTGCCTGTGACAGCCTCCTGGGGGATACGGACGATAAACTCATCTTT; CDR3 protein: CACDSLLGDTDDKLIF
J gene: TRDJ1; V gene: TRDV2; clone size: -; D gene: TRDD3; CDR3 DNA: TGTGCCTGTGACATGGTACTGGGGGACCCGTGGACCGATAAACTCATCTTT; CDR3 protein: CACDMVLGDPWTDKLIF
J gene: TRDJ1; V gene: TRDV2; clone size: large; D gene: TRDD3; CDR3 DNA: TGTGCCTGTGACACCCTCGGGGATAGGGACTACACCGATAAACTCATCTTT; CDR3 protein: CACDTLGDRDYTDKLIF
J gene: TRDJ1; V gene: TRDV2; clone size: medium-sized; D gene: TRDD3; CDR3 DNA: TGTGCCTGTGACACTGTGGTTACTGGGGGACCGTACACCGATAAACTCATCTTT; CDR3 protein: CACDTVVTGGPYTDKLIF
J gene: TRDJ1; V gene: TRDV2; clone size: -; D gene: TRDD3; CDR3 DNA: TGTGCCTGCAAAGAACTGGGGGATACGTATTACACCGATAAACTCATCTTT; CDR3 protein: CACKELGDTYYTDKLIF
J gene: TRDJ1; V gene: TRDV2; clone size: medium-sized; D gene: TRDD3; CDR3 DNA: TGTGCCTGTGACCCCCTCGATGGGGGATACGCGGGCCGAGGAGGTAAACTCATCTTT; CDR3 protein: CACDPLDGGYAGRGGKLIF
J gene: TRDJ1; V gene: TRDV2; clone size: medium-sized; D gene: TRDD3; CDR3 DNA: TGTGCCTGTGACACCCTCGGAAATACTGGGGGAGGCACCGATAAACTCATCTTT; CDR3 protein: CACDTLGNTGGGTDKLIF
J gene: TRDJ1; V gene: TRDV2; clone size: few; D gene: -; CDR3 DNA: TGTGCCTGTGACACTCTGGGGATCCACACCGATAAACTCATCTTT; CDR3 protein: CACDTLGIHTDKLIF
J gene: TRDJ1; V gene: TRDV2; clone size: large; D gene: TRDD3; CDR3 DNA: TGTGCCTGTGACACGGTACTGGGGGACACCAGGAGGTCTGAGAATAAACTCATCTTT; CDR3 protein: CACDTVLGDTRRSENKLIF
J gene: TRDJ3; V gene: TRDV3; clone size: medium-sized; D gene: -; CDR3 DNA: TGTGCCTTTACCCGGGACACCCGACAGATGTTTTTC; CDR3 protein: CAFTRDTRQMFF